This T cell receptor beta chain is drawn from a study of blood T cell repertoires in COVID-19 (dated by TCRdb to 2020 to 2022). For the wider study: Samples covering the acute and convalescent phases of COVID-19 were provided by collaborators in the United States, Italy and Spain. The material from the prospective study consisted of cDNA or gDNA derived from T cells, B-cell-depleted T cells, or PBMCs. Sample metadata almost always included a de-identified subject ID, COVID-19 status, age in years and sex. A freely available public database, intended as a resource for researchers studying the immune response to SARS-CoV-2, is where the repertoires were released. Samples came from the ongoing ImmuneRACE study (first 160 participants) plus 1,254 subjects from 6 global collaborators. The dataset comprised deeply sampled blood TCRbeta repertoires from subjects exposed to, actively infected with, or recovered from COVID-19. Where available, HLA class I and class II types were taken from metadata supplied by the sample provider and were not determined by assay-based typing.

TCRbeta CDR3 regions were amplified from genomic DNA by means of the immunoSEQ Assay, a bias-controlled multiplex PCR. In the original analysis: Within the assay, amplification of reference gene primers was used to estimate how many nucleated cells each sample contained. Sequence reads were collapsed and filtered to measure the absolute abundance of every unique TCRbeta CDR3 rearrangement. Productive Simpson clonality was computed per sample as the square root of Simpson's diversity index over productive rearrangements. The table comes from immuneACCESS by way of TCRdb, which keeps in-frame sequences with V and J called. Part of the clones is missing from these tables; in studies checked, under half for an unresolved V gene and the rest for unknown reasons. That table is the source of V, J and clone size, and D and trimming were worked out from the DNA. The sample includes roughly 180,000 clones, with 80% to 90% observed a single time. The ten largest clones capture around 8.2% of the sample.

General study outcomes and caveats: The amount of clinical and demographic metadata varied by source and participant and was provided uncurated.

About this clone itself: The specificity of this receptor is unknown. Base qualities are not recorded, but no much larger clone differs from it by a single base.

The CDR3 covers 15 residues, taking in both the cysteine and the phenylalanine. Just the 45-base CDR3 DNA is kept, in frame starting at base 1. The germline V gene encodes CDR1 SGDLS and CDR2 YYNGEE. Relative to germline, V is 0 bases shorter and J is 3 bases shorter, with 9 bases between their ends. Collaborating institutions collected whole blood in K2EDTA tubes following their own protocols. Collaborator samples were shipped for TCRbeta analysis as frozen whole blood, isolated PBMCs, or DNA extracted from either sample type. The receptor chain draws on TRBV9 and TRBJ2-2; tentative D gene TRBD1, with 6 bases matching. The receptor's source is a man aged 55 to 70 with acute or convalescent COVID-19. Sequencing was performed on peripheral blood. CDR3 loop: CASSVGQEHTGELFF. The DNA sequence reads TGTGCCAGCAGCGTAGGACAGGAGCACACCGGGGAGCTGTTTTTT.